The clone carrying this T cell receptor beta chain was seen only a few times. Its cognate antigen is unknown. Other DNA sequences in the same sample also yield this CDR3. It was cDNA, reverse transcribed from extracted RNA, that served as the sequencing template. Using immunoSEQ multiplex PCR, the repertoire was profiled, and TCRdb retains in-frame clones only, with some absent. The sample contains some 210,000 clones, approximately 65% of which appear only once. The data originate from a study of CD8+ T cells in alopecia areata. Described treatment: oral pan-JAK inhibitor, 5-10 mg twice daily. The CDR3 consists of 16 residues. Germline assignment: CDR1 MGHRA and CDR2 YSYEKL. Losses at the gene ends were 4 bases for V and 4 bases for J; bases not matched to a gene: 4. Study observations and caveats: Uncertain still, given a single nonresponder, is whether baseline CD8+ expansion links to response.

The origin of this receptor is a human donor with alopecia areata. Sequencing used CD4+ T cells sorted from blood, obtained at approximately week 42, from a patient treated with tofacitinib. The V gene is TRBV4-1, the J gene TRBJ2-5, with TRBD2 matching 15 bases. This chain's CDR3 is CASSPGLAGGLETQYF. The CDR3 nucleotides are TGCGCCAGCAGCCCGGGACTAGCGGGGGGTCTAGAGACCCAGTACTTC.